This entry lists 16 T cell receptor beta chains sequenced from one sample in a study of blood T cell repertoires in COVID-19. The protocol was immunoSEQ multiplex PCR, while the TCRdb copy is restricted to in-frame clones and leaves out a portion. The sample has under 150,000 clones; approximately 77% are singletons. The sample comprised peripheral blood. These receptors were taken from an elderly man with acute or convalescent COVID-19.

V is TRBV7-2 and J is TRBJ1-3; TRBD1 matches at 7 bases. In germline, CDR1 is SGHTA, CDR2 FQGNSA. With 4 bases clipped from V and 0 bases from J, the junction kept 6 bases outside the gene matches. This CDR3 contains 16 residues. CDR3 nucleotides: TGTGCCAGCAGCTCGGGACAGCCTCGCTCTGGAAACACCATATATTTT. It specifies CASSSGQPRSGNTIYF. The entire variable domain, with the rest obtained from reference TRBV7-2 and TRBJ1-3, is as follows: GAGVSQSPSNKVTEKGKDVELRCDPISGHTALYWYRQSLGQGLEFLIYFQGNSAPDKSGLPSDRFSAERTGGSVSTLTIQRTQQEDSAVYLCASSSGQPRSGNTIYFGEGSWLTVV.

With regard to this clone: This specimen includes other DNA sequences encoding the same CDR3. The chain carries TRBV5-6 and TRBJ1-2; D is undetermined. Germline V gives CDR1 SGHDT, CDR2 YYEEEE. V was pared by 2 bases and J by 3 bases, with 8 bases between. There are 13 residues in the CDR3. The CDR3 DNA sequence: TGTGCCAGCAGCTTCGTCACAGACTATGGCTACACCTTC. Translating gives CASSFVTDYGYTF. The entire variable domain, with the rest obtained from reference TRBV5-6 and TRBJ1-2, is as follows: DAGVTQSPTHLIKTRGQQVTLRCSPKSGHDTVSWYQQALGQGPQFIFQYYEEEERQRGNFPDRFSGHQFPNYSSELNVNALLLGDSALYLCASSFVTDYGYTFGSGTRLTVV.

The chain combines TRBV20-1 with TRBJ1-6, with TRBD1 identical over 7 bases. The CDR3 spans 15 residues. V lost 3 bases and J lost 7; bases outside the gene matches: 9. Germline V gives CDR1 DFQATT, CDR2 SNEGSKA (reference sequence). Written as DNA, the CDR3 is TGCAGTGCTAGTAAAATAGGGACAGAGAATTCACCCCTCCACTTT. Its protein product is CSASKIGTENSPLHF.

This chain links TRBV12-1 with TRBJ2-1; TRBD1 is the table's D call, not checked against the DNA. TRBV12-1 is flagged as a pseudogene. This CDR3 is built from 16 residues. The CDR3 spells CASSFVRDRAYNEQFF. Written as DNA, the CDR3 is TGTGCCAGCAGCTTTGTTCGGGACAGGGCCTACAATGAGCAGTTCTTC.

V is TRBV4-1 and J is TRBJ2-7, with TRBD1 identical over 7 bases. CDR1 is MGHRA and CDR2 is YSYEKL in the germline V gene. The ends lost 0 bases at V and 5 bases at J; junction bases unmatched: 10. The CDR3 sequence is 16 residues long. The CDR3 coding sequence is TGCGCCAGCAGCCAAGATGAGGACAGGTTGACCGACGAGCAGTACTTC. It yields the protein CASSQDEDRLTDEQYF.

The J gene is TRBJ1-5, the V gene TRBV2; TRBD1 agrees at 7 bases. The V and J ends lost 0 bases and 4 bases, in that order; junction bases with no gene match: 3. The CDR3 consists of 15 residues. The germline V gene has CDR1 SNHLY and CDR2 FYNNEI. CDR3 sequence reads: CASSEARDSNQPQHF. DNA for the CDR3: TGTGCCAGCAGTGAAGCGAGGGACAGTAATCAGCCCCAGCATTTT. The full variable domain, completed using reference TRBV2 and TRBJ1-5, is EPEVTQTPSHQVTQMGQEVILRCVPISNHLYFYWYRQILGQKVEFLVSFYNNEISEKSEIFDDQFSVERPDGSNFTLKIRSTKLEDSAMYFCASSEARDSNQPQHFGDGTRLSIL.

CDR3 sequence (DNA): TGCGCCAGCAGCCAAGATAAAGCAACAGCGGGGGGCACCGCCTACGAGCAGTACTTC. Its protein product is CASSQDKATAGGTAYEQYF. The chain uses TRBV4-3 and TRBJ2-7; the match to TRBD2 covers 9 bases. The ends lost 0 bases at V and 2 bases at J; junction bases unmatched: 14. CDR1 LGHNA and CDR2 YSLEER come from the germline V gene. The length of the CDR3 is 19 residues.

This clone was picked up a small number of times. The chain carries TRBV28 and TRBJ2-7; a possible D gene is TRBD1 (7 bases). V lost 5 bases and J 0 bases, leaving 20 bases between the germline ends. The length of the CDR3 is 17 residues. CDR1 is MDHEN, CDR2 SYDVKM, per germline. The CDR3 DNA is TGTGCCAGCAGTCCGGGGACAGTCCTCGGGAGCTCCTACGAGCAGTACTTC. It is translated as CASSPGTVLGSSYEQYF.

The CDR3 is CASSRTGGVYEQYF. CDR3 coding DNA: TGCGCCAGCAGCCGGACAGGGGGGGTCTACGAGCAGTACTTC. The chain is built from TRBV23-1 and TRBJ2-7; 10 positions match TRBD1. TRBV23-1 is designated an ORF whose function remains uncertain. J gave up 3 bases and V 6 bases, and 5 bases lay outside the gene matches. The CDR3 is 14 amino acids.

Written as DNA, the CDR3 is TGTGCCTGGCAAACGGGGGGTCTCTCCTACGAGCAGTACTTC. It translates to CAWQTGGLSYEQYF. The V gene is TRBV30, the J gene TRBJ2-7; 7 nucleotides match TRBD2. J gave up 0 bases and V 5 bases, and 7 bases lay outside the gene matches. CDR3 length: 14 residues. Germline V gene data show CDR1 as GTSNPN and CDR2 as SVGIG (reference sequence).

The chain uses TRBV10-3 and TRBJ2-5, with D tentatively TRBD1 (5 bases). Trimming took 5 bases from V and 4 from J, leaving 8 bases between them. CDR1 is ENHRY and CDR2 is SYGVKD in the germline V gene. This CDR3 spans 12 amino acids. CDR3 sequence: CAISRGRETQYF. The CDR3 DNA sequence: TGTGCCATCAGTAGGGGCCGAGAGACCCAGTACTTC.

This chain uses TRBV2 with TRBJ1-6, with D perhaps matching TRBD1 (5 bases). V was cut by 7 bases and J by 13 bases, with 20 bases left in between. This CDR3 is built from 14 residues. CDR1 and CDR2 (germline): SNHLY, FYNNEI. The CDR3 DNA reads as TGTGCCAGCACCCCACTAACGGGGGGAAGCCCCCTCCACTTT. Amino acid sequence: CASTPLTGGSPLHF.

The chain uses TRBV19 and TRBJ1-1; D remains unclear. The V gene lost 7 bases and the J gene lost 0 bases, with 18 bases spanning the gap. The CDR3 length is 16 residues. Germline assignment: CDR1 LNHDA and CDR2 SQIVND (reference sequence). The CDR3 protein is CASIPMSGKMNTEAFF. In nucleotides, the CDR3 is TGTGCCAGTATTCCAATGTCAGGAAAGATGAACACTGAAGCTTTCTTT.

This chain joins TRBV30 and TRBJ1-2, with D possibly being TRBD1 (6 bases). The germline gives CDR1 GTSNPN, CDR2 SVGIG (reference sequence). This CDR3 spans 13 amino acids. V lost 2 bases to trimming and J lost 7 bases, with 14 bases between them. CDR3 in amino acids: CAWSTGQIFGYTF. The CDR3 region has the DNA TGTGCCTGGAGTACGGGACAAATATTTGGCTACACCTTC.

V gene TRBV5-1 combines with J gene TRBJ1-2; D is possibly TRBD1 (6 bases). The CDR3 consists of 14 residues. CDR1 is SGHRS and CDR2 is YFSETQ in the germline V gene. The germline V and J ends were trimmed by 4 bases and 4 bases, with 14 bases remaining between them. The CDR3 is CASSPGGGPYGYTF. The CDR3 DNA reads TGCGCCAGCAGCCCCGGGGGGGGCCCCTATGGCTACACCTTC.

V gene TRBV30 combines with J gene TRBJ1-2; D gene uncertain. Trimming removed 3 bases from V and 0 bases from J, with 14 bases in between. CDR3 length: 15 residues. Looked up from germline, CDR1 is GTSNPN and CDR2 is SVGIG (reference sequence). The DNA for the CDR3 is TGTGCCTGGAGCTTTACCCATACAGCTAACTATGGCTACACCTTC. It specifies CAWSFTHTANYGYTF.